This is a list of T cell receptor beta chains from one sample in a study of beta chain features in type 1 diabetes. Sequencing used immunoSEQ multiplex PCR; TCRdb keeps in-frame clones, though not all of them. The sample carries hundreds of thousands of clones, about 29% recorded once. Sample: naive CD4+ T cells from blood. The receptors shown here come from a man in his late teens or twenties in good health. Both conserved end residues are part of each CDR3. Fields, in order: D gene, clone size, J gene, V gene, CDR3 protein, CDR3 DNA. A D gene is named only where the DNA matches it firmly. The listing skips clone size in some rows; elsewhere it reads once, few, many or a size class.

.	few	TRBJ2-3	TRBV6-1	CASRPGITDTQYF	TGTGCCAGCAGGCCCGGGATCACAGATACGCAGTATTTT
TRBD2	once	TRBJ2-1	TRBV7-3	CASSLTRTSNEQFF	TGTGCCAGCAGCTTAACGAGGACTAGCAATGAGCAGTTCTTC
.	.	TRBJ1-1	TRBV29-1	CSVEGGYTEAFF	TGCAGCGTTGAAGGCGGCTACACTGAAGCTTTCTTT
.	.	TRBJ2-1	TRBV10-3	CAIRINNEQFF	TGTGCCATCAGAATCAACAATGAGCAGTTCTTC
.	.	TRBJ1-5	TRBV18	CASSPGQPDNQPQHF	TGTGCCAGCTCGCCTGGACAGCCTGACAATCAGCCCCAGCATTTT
TRBD2	few	TRBJ2-3	TRBV4-2	CASSQEIVTSGSTDTQYF	TGTGCCAGCAGCCAAGAAATAGTCACTAGCGGGAGCACAGATACGCAGTATTTT
TRBD1	few	TRBJ2-3	TRBV7-8	CASSVGQGASTDTQYF	TGTGCCAGCAGCGTGGGACAGGGGGCAAGCACAGATACGCAGTATTTT
.	.	TRBJ1-2	TRBV7-6	CASSLGERGAYGYTF	TGTGCCAGCAGCTTAGGCGAACGGGGGGCCTATGGCTACACCTTC
TRBD1	few	TRBJ2-7	TRBV4-2	CASSGRDSTSYEQYF	TGTGCCAGCAGCGGCCGGGACAGTACCTCCTACGAGCAGTACTTC
.	few	TRBJ1-1	TRBV29-1	CSVPGGVNTEAFF	TGCAGCGTCCCGGGCGGGGTGAACACTGAAGCTTTCTTT
.	.	TRBJ2-7	TRBV10-3	CAIASTDQTYEQYF	TGTGCCATCGCCTCGACAGACCAAACCTACGAGCAGTACTTC
TRBD2	few	TRBJ2-1	TRBV18	CASTTSRSYNEQFF	TGTGCCAGCACGACTAGCCGCTCCTACAATGAGCAGTTCTTC
TRBD2	few	TRBJ2-1	TRBV12-5	CASGLASGSVNEQFF	TGTGCTAGTGGTTTAGCTAGCGGGAGCGTGAATGAGCAGTTCTTC
TRBD2	.	TRBJ2-5	TRBV13	CASSRTSGRYQETQYF	TGTGCCAGCAGCCGTACTAGCGGGAGGTACCAAGAGACCCAGTACTTC
TRBD2	few	TRBJ2-1	TRBV10-3	CAISDASGGFFDDNEQFF	TGTGCCATCAGTGATGCTAGCGGGGGATTTTTTGATGACAATGAGCAGTTCTTC
TRBD2	few	TRBJ2-1	TRBV11-2	CAGRGDGNEQFF	TGTGCCGGCCGGGGGGATGGGAATGAGCAGTTCTTC
TRBD1	.	TRBJ2-3	TRBV27	CASRTGASTDTQYF	TGTGCCAGCAGGACAGGGGCTAGCACAGATACGCAGTATTTT
.	.	TRBJ2-3	TRBV5-6	CASSLSLNTQYF	TGTGCCAGCAGCCTTAGCCTAAATACGCAGTATTTT
TRBD1	few	TRBJ2-3	TRBV6-5	CATTGGWTDTQYF	TGTGCCACTACAGGGGGCTGGACAGATACGCAGTATTTT
.	few	TRBJ2-1	TRBV7-8	CASSLFPRYKENYNEQFF	TGTGCCAGCAGCTTATTCCCGCGATACAAAGAGAACTACAATGAGCAGTTCTTC
TRBD2	.	TRBJ2-7	TRBV23-1	CASRDGKAGGREQYF	TGCGCCAGCAGGGACGGCAAAGCGGGAGGCCGGGAGCAGTACTTC
.	.	TRBJ1-4	TRBV15	CATSRDVRRNEKLFF	TGTGCCACCAGCAGAGATGTTCGCAGGAATGAAAAACTGTTTTTT
.	few	TRBJ2-1	TRBV5-1	CASSFLSAYNEQFF	TGCGCCAGCAGCTTCCTTAGTGCCTACAATGAGCAGTTCTTC
TRBD1	.	TRBJ2-1	TRBV7-3	CASSLLPIQQGNEQFF	TGTGCCAGCAGCTTATTGCCGATTCAACAGGGGAATGAGCAGTTCTTC
.	.	TRBJ2-5	TRBV7-3	CASSPGRENQETQYF	TGTGCCAGCAGCCCCGGTCGGGAAAATCAAGAGACCCAGTACTTC
.	.	TRBJ2-5	TRBV7-2	CASSKVGRETQYF	TGTGCCAGCAGTAAAGTGGGCCGAGAGACCCAGTACTTC
TRBD2	few	TRBJ2-1	TRBV7-9	CASRLEFPSGRREQFF	TGTGCCAGCAGACTAGAGTTTCCTAGCGGGAGAAGGGAGCAGTTCTTC
.	few	TRBJ2-7	TRBV7-8	CASSLSPVGHLVYEQYF	TGTGCCAGCAGCTTGTCGCCCGTGGGGCACCTCGTCTACGAGCAGTACTTC
.	few	TRBJ2-4	TRBV29-1	CSVATGMAKNIQYF	TGCAGCGTTGCAACAGGGATGGCCAAAAACATTCAGTACTTC
.	.	TRBJ2-1	TRBV4-3	CASSLRPGPRINEQFF	TGCGCCAGCAGCCTTCGACCGGGCCCACGAATTAATGAGCAGTTCTTC
TRBD2	few	TRBJ2-7	TRBV9	CASSPRGTSGRTYEQYF	TGTGCCAGCAGCCCCCGCGGGACTAGCGGGAGAACCTACGAGCAGTACTTC
.	.	TRBJ1-1	TRBV7-2	CASRTHGGDTEAFF	TGTGCCAGCAGAACACACGGCGGGGACACTGAAGCTTTCTTT
TRBD1	.	TRBJ1-5	TRBV7-2	CASSSQLGQNQPQHF	TGTGCCAGCAGCTCACAACTGGGACAGAATCAGCCCCAGCATTTT
.	few	TRBJ2-7	TRBV28	CASTFAGQLYEQYF	TGTGCCAGCACCTTTGCGGGACAGTTGTACGAGCAGTACTTC
.	.	TRBJ2-5	TRBV4-2	CASSQDTRAQYF	TGTGCCAGCAGCCAAGATACCAGGGCTCAGTACTTC
.	few	TRBJ2-7	TRBV30	CAWSGLPSTEQYF	TGTGCCTGGAGTGGCCTCCCTAGCACCGAGCAGTACTTC
TRBD2	.	TRBJ2-1	TRBV6-6	CASSSGGPLDEQFF	TGTGCCAGCAGCTCGGGGGGACCTCTCGATGAGCAGTTCTTC
TRBD2	.	TRBJ2-3	TRBV6-5	CASRTSGTDTQYF	TGTGCCAGCAGGACTAGCGGCACAGATACGCAGTATTTT
.	once	TRBJ1-1	TRBV4-2	CASSQDRAEAFF	TGTGCCAGCAGCCAAGATAGAGCTGAAGCTTTCTTT
.	.	TRBJ2-2	TRBV30	CAWRWAGANTGELFF	TGTGCCTGGAGGTGGGCGGGTGCGAACACCGGGGAGCTGTTTTTT
.	.	TRBJ2-1	TRBV28	CASSTPSRGQFF	TGTGCCAGCAGTACCCCTAGTAGGGGGCAGTTCTTC
TRBD2	few	TRBJ2-7	TRBV28	CASSPVRTSGPRDF	TGTGCCAGCAGTCCCGTCAGGACTAGCGGGCCGAGGGACTTC
.	.	TRBJ2-5	TRBV10-3	CATSSIGGQETQYF	TGTGCCACCAGCTCGATAGGAGGCCAAGAGACCCAGTACTTC
.	.	TRBJ2-2	TRBV25-1	CASSEGNTGELFF	TGTGCCAGCAGTGAAGGGAACACCGGGGAGCTGTTTTTT
TRBD1	.	TRBJ2-7	TRBV7-8	CASSADRGFSYEQYF	TGTGCCAGCAGCGCGGACAGGGGTTTCTCCTACGAGCAGTACTTC
.	.	TRBJ2-7	TRBV7-9	CASSLAGASEQYF	TGTGCCAGCAGCTTAGCAGGGGCAAGCGAGCAGTACTTC
.	once	TRBJ2-5	TRBV25-1	CASSDPAQGGETQYF	TGTGCCAGCAGTGACCCTGCCCAGGGGGGTGAGACCCAGTACTTC
.	.	TRBJ2-1	TRBV9	CASNPRLGNEQFF	TGTGCCAGCAATCCCCGTTTGGGGAATGAGCAGTTCTTC
.	few	TRBJ2-1	TRBV29-1	CSVVVRAYNEQFF	TGCAGCGTTGTGGTCCGCGCCTACAATGAGCAGTTCTTC
.	few	TRBJ2-1	TRBV7-2	CASSLRQNSYNEQFF	TGTGCCAGCAGCTTACGGCAAAACTCCTACAATGAGCAGTTCTTC
TRBD2	.	TRBJ2-1	TRBV19	CASSIGLAGGNEQFF	TGTGCCAGTAGTATAGGACTAGCGGGAGGCAATGAGCAGTTCTTC
TRBD1	.	TRBJ2-1	TRBV7-9	CASSLAGQYNEQFF	TGTGCCAGCAGCTTAGCGGGACAGTACAATGAGCAGTTCTTC
.	.	TRBJ2-1	TRBV19	CASSQPGLRDDYNEQFF	TGTGCCAGTAGCCAGCCGGGACTCCGAGATGACTACAATGAGCAGTTCTTC